What follows describes a single T cell receptor (beta chain). This clone was detected only a few times. It has no known antigen specificity. There are no base qualities to consult, and no much larger clone falls within one base. Compared with germline, V lacks 4 bases and J lacks 2 bases; bases without a gene match: 5. Taken from cysteine to phenylalanine, the CDR3 has 15 residues. The DNA shown is the 45-base CDR3, in frame from base 1. CDR1 and CDR2, looked up from the germline V gene, are MNHEY and SVGAGI. The data originate from a study of identifying expanded T cells in peripheral blood (dated by TCRdb to between 2019 and 2020). A note on the overall study: Technical replicates were generated by sequencing separate aliquots of the same genomic DNA pool, and four replicates were compared pairwise.

Paper-wide results and their limitations: The authors expected that over much longer intervals, such as months to years, biological variance in healthy repertoires might increase even further. Both the number of clones called differentially abundant and the false-positive rate were significantly reduced by the beta-binomial model across all healthy-donor time intervals. For all healthy donors, the variance in clone template counts between two-week samples rose significantly as total template count increased. Between technical replicates the binomial model flagged approximately 1.1 differentially abundant clones, whereas over approximately two weeks the binomial model flagged about 15 and over approximately 4 weeks around 20.

During the collection period, no infections or other immune events were recorded for the healthy donors. Time-dependent variance in a beta-binomial model of T-cell clone differential abundance was calibrated using healthy-donor blood repertoires as a training cohort. There were roughly 10 healthy donors in the training cohort, of whom 3 were female and 7 were male. The donors were between roughly 25 and 64 years old, with an average age of 43 years. Whole blood, obtained from a commercial supplier, was collected from each healthy donor at three time points spaced approximately 13 days apart. For immunosequencing, genomic DNA was extracted from whole blood that had not been sorted. The immunoSEQ Assay, which relies on bias-controlled multiplex PCR amplification of genomic DNA, was used to profile TCRbeta CDR3 regions. The study's processing was this. To quantify the absolute abundance of each unique TCRbeta CDR3 region, the sequences were collapsed and filtered. Two models were used to test differential abundance: a binomial model (Fisher-equivalent) and a beta-binomial model that adds time-dependent variance fitted from healthy donors. Any clone with fewer than 5 combined templates was excluded, and a clone was called differentially abundant if its Benjamini-Hochberg FDR was below 0.01. Beta-binomial variance was modeled as a function of total template count across the two samples using the form v = (b*log(k)+a)^2. TCRdb obtained this table from immuneACCESS and retained in-frame rearrangements with V and J assigned. These tables miss some clones; where compared with another copy, unresolved V genes account for less than half of the shortfall, and the remainder is unexplained. V and J calls and clone size are copied from that table; D and trimming were computed from the DNA. Here the sample has tens of thousands of clones; over 80% occur a single time. Roughly 21% of the sample rests with the top ten.

This TCR was sampled from a person aged 18-70 years in good health. The sample was blood. The chain joins TRBV6-5 to TRBJ2-7, with 10 junctional bases fitting TRBD1. The CDR3 protein is CASSSRGTGAYEQYF. The nucleotide sequence reads TGTGCCAGCAGTTCCCGCGGGACAGGGGCCTACGAGCAGTACTTC.